This T cell receptor beta chain is from a study of cytomegalovirus exposure and HLA in healthy donors. The PCR employed 60 Vbeta primers together with 13 Jbeta primers. Sequenced by immunoSEQ multiplex PCR; TCRdb stores in-frame clones only, minus some. Here the sample spans under 200,000 clones, about 62% being singletons. Study-level results: A highly shared variant cluster was judged a likely technical artifact. There were fewer than 200 TCR beta chains listed as cytomegalovirus-associated. Later genetic work tied a missense DCLRE1C variant to beta-chain V and J trimming.

The germline V gene encodes CDR1 GTSNPN and CDR2 SVGIG (reference sequence). V lost 5 bases to trimming and J lost 7 bases, with 17 bases between them. The CDR3 loop spans 14 amino acids. As concerns this clone: Its cognate antigen is unknown.

This TCR was sampled from a man in his forties in good health and CMV-seronegative. The sequencing sample was made of PBMCs. V usage is TRBV30 and J usage is TRBJ1-4; no reliable D call. The CDR3 loop reads CAWRERAQIEKLFF. DNA for the CDR3: TGTGCCTGGCGTGAGAGGGCGCAGATTGAAAAACTGTTTTTT.